This TCR beta chain was sequenced in a study of cytomegalovirus exposure and HLA in healthy donors. This CDR3 comprises 12 residues. V was trimmed by 7 bases and J by 4 bases, leaving 9 bases between them. Germline values: CDR1 KGHSH, CDR2 LQKENI. The study ran its PCR with 60 Vbeta and 13 Jbeta primers. TCRdb keeps only in-frame clones here, not all; method: immunoSEQ multiplex PCR. The sample holds 40,000 to 50,000 clones. Material: PBMCs. The V and J genes are TRBV18 and TRBJ2-3; no firm D call. This TCR derives from a woman in her 30s in good health and CMV-seronegative. This chain's CDR3 is CASCTFPDTQYF. The CDR3 region has the DNA TGTGCCAGCTGCACATTCCCAGATACGCAGTATTTT.